This T cell receptor (beta chain) was identified during a study of blood T cell repertoires in COVID-19. Study-level background: COVID-19 samples from acute and convalescent phases originated in the United States, Italy and Spain. The analysed material was cDNA or gDNA that came from T cells, B-cell-depleted T cells, or PBMCs.

Under the authors' procedure: Reference gene primer amplification in the assay estimated nucleated cell counts. Clones were read by immunoSEQ multiplex PCR, and TCRdb kept only the in-frame ones, dropping some. V and J calls and clone size are those listed in that table; D and trimming were worked out from the DNA. This sample has about 82,000 clones, with about 83% found just once. The V and J ends lost 3 bases and 7 bases respectively, with 19 bases between them. This CDR3 is 16 amino acids long. The germline V gene has CDR1 LGHDT and CDR2 YNNKEL (reference sequence). Sequencing was performed on peripheral blood. The rearrangement links TRBV3-1 (or the pseudogene TRBV3-2) to TRBJ2-1; maybe TRBD2 (6 bases). The TCR originated in an older woman with acute or convalescent COVID-19. The CDR3 nucleotides read TGTGCCAGCAGCCATTTCCGGGACTCCCTAGGGAATGAGCAGTTCTTC. Translated, it gives CASSHFRDSLGNEQFF.